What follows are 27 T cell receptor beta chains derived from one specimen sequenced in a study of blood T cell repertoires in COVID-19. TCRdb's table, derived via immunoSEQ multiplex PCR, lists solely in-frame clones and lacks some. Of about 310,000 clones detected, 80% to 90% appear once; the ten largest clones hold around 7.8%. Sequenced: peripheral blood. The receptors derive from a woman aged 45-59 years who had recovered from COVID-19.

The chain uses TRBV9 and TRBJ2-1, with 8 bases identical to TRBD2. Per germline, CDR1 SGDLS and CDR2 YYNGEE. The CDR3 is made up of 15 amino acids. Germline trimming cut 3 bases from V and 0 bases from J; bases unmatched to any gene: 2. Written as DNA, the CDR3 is TGTGCCAGCAGCGAGCGGGGGAGCTCCTACAATGAGCAGTTCTTC. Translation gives CASSERGSSYNEQFF.

CDR3 coding DNA: TGTGCCAGTAGTTTACAGGGGAGCCTGTGGCCCCAGCATTTT. This gives the protein CASSLQGSLWPQHF. The chain is built from TRBV19 and TRBJ1-5; TRBD1 matches at 7 bases. The CDR3 runs to 14 residues. V lost 5 bases and J lost 9; bases outside the gene matches: 10. Germline V gives CDR1 LNHDA, CDR2 SQIVND (reference sequence).

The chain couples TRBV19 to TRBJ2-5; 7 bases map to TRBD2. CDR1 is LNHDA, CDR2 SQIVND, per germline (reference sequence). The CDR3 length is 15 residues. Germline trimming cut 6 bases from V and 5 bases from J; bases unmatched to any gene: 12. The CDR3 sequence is CASRLWGGTTETQYF. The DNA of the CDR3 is TGTGCCAGTAGACTTTGGGGGGGAACGACGGAGACCCAGTACTTC.

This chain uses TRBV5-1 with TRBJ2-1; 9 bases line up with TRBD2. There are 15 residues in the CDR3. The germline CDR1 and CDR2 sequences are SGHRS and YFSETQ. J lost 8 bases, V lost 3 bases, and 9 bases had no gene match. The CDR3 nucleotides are TGCGCCAGCAGCTGGGGTAGCGGGAGTGTTGATGAGCAGTTCTTC. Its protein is CASSWGSGSVDEQFF.

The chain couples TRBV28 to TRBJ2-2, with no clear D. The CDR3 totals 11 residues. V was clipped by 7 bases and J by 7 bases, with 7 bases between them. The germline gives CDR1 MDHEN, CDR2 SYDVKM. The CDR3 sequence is CASTKFGELFF. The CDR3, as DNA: TGTGCCAGCACTAAATTCGGGGAGCTGTTTTTT.

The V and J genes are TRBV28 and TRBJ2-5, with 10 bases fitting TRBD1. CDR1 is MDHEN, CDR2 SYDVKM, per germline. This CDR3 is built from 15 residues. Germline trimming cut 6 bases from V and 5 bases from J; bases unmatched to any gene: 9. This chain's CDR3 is CASRKPGQGRETQYF. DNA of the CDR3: TGTGCCAGCAGGAAACCGGGACAGGGGCGTGAGACCCAGTACTTC. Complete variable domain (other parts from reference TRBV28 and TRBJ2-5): DVKVTQSSRYLVKRTGEKVFLECVQDMDHENMFWYRQDPGLGLRLIYFSYDVKMKEKGDIPEGYSVSREKKERFSLILESASTNQTSMYLCASRKPGQGRETQYFGPGTRLLVL.

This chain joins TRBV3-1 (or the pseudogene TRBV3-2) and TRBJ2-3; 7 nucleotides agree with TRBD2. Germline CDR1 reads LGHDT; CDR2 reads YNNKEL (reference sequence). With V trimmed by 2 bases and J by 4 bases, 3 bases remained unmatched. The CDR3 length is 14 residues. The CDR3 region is CASSQLAAPDTQYF. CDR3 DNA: TGTGCCAGCAGCCAACTAGCGGCCCCAGATACGCAGTATTTT.

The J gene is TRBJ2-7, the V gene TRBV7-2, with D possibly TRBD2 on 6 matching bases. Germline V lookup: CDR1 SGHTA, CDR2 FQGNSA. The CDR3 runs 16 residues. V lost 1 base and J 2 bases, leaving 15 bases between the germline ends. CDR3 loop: CASSLVGGALPYEQYF. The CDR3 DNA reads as TGTGCCAGCAGCTTAGTCGGGGGAGCCCTCCCCTACGAGCAGTACTTC.

The CDR3 loop reads CASSKIRCALQGAGDTQYF. CDR3 nucleotide sequence: TGTGCCAGCAGCAAAATTCGTTGTGCGTTACAGGGGGCGGGAGATACGCAGTATTTT. The chain recombines TRBV21-1 with TRBJ2-3; the table gives TRBD1 as D, unverified against the DNA. TRBV21-1 is annotated as a pseudogene. The CDR3 is 19 residues long.

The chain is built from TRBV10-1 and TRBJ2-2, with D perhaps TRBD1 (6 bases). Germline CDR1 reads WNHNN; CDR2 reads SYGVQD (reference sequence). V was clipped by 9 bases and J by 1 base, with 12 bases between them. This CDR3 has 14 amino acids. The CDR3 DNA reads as TGCGCCAGTAAGGGGGAGTTGAACACCGGGGAGCTGTTTTTT. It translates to CASKGELNTGELFF.

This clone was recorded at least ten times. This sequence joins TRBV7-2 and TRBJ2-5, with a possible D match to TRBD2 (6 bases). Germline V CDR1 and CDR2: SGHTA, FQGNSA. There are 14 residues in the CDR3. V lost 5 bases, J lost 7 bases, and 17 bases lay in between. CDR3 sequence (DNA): TGTGCCAGCAGCCTAAACCGGCCAGCGGGGACCCAGTACTTC. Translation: CASSLNRPAGTQYF. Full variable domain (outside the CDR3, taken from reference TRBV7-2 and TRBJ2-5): GAGVSQSPSNKVTEKGKDVELRCDPISGHTALYWYRQSLGQGLEFLIYFQGNSAPDKSGLPSDRFSAERTGGSVSTLTIQRTQQEDSAVYLCASSLNRPAGTQYFGPGTRLLVL.

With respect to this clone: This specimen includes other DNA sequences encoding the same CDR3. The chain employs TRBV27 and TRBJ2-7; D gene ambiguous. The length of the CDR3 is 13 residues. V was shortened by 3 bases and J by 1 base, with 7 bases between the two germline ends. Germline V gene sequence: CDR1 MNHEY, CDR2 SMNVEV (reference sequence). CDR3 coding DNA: TGTGCCAGCAGTTTGACTGGTTCCTACGAGCAGTACTTC. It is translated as CASSLTGSYEQYF.

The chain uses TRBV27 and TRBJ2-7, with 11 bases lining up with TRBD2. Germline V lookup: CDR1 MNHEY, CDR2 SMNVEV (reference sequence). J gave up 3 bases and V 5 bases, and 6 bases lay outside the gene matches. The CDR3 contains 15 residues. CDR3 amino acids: CASSGSGRAYYEQYF. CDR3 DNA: TGTGCCAGCAGTGGTAGCGGGAGGGCCTACTACGAGCAGTACTTC.

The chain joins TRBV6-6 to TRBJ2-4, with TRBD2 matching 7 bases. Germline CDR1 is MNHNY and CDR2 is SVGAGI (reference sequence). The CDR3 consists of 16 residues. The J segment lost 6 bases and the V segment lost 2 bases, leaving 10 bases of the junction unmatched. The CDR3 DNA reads TGTGCCAGCAGTTACGGTAATAGAGGGGAGGGAAACATTCAGTACTTC. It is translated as CASSYGNRGEGNIQYF.

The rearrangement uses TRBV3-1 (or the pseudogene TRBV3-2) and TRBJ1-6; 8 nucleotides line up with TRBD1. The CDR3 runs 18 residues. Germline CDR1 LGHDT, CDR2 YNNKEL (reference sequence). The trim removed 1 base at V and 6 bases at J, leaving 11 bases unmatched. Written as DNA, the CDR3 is TGTGCCAGCAGCCAAGCCCCTACAGGGGGACTGAGTAATTCACCCCTCCACTTT. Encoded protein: CASSQAPTGGLSNSPLHF.

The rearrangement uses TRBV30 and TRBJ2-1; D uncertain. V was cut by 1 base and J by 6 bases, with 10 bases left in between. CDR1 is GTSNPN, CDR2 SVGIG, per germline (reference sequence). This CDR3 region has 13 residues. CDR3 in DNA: TGTGCCTGGAGTGGTATTGGCTCCAATGAGCAGTTCTTC. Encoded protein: CAWSGIGSNEQFF.

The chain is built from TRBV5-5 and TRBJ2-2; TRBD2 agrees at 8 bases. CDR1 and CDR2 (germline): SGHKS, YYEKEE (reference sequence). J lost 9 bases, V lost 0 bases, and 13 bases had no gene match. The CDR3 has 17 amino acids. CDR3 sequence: CASSLVAGLASPRELFF. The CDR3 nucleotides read TGTGCCAGCAGCTTGGTAGCCGGACTAGCATCTCCCAGGGAGCTGTTTTTT.

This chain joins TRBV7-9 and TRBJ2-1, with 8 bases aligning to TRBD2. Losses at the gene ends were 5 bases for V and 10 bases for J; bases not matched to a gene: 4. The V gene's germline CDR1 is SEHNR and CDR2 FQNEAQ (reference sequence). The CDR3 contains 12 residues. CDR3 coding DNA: TGTGCCAGCAGCATTCCGGGAGGGGAGCAGTTCTTC. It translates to CASSIPGGEQFF.

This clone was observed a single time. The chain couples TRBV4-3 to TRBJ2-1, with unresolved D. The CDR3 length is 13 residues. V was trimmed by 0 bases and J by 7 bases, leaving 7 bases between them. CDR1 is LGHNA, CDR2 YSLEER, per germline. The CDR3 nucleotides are TGCGCCAGCAGCCAAGATAATAATAATGAGCAGTTCTTC. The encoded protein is CASSQDNNNEQFF.

The CDR3 region is CASSLGRSTDTQYF. CDR3 coding DNA: TGTGCCAGCAGCTTAGGCAGAAGCACAGATACGCAGTATTTT. The rearrangement uses TRBV11-3 and TRBJ2-3; D gene ambiguous. Trimming pared 1 base from V and 0 bases from J, leaving 5 bases between. The germline CDR1 and CDR2 sequences are SGHNT and YENEEA. There are 14 residues in the CDR3.

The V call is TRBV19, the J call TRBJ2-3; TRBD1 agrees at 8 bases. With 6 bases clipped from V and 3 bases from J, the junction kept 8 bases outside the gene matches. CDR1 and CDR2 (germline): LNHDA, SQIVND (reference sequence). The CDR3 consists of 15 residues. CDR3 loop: CASRFSGGATDTQYF. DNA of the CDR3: TGTGCCAGTAGATTCTCAGGGGGCGCAACAGATACGCAGTATTTT. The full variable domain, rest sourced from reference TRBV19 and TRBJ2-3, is DGGITQSPKYLFRKEGQNVTLSCEQNLNHDAMYWYRQDPGQGLRLIYYSQIVNDFQKGDIAEGYSVSREKKESFPLTVTSAQKNPTAFYLCASRFSGGATDTQYFGPGTRLTVL.

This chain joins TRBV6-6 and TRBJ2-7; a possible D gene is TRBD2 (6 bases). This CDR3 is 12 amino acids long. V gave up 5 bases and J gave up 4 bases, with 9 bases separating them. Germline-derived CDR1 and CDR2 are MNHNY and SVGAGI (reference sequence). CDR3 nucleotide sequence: TGTGCCAGCAGTACTAGCTCGTACGAGCAGTACTTC. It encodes CASSTSSYEQYF.

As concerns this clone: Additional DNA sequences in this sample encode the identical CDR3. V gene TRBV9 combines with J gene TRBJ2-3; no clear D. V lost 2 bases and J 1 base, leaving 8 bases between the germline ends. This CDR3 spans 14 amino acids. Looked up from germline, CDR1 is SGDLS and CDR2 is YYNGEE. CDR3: CASSVGPGTDTQYF. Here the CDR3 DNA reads TGTGCCAGCAGCGTTGGGCCTGGCACAGATACGCAGTATTTT.

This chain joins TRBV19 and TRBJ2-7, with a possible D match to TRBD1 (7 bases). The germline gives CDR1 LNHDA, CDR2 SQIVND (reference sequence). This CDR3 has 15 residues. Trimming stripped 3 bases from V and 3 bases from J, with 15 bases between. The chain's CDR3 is CASSISAGGLYEQYF. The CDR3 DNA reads TGTGCCAGTAGTATCTCGGCAGGGGGGCTCTACGAGCAGTACTTC.

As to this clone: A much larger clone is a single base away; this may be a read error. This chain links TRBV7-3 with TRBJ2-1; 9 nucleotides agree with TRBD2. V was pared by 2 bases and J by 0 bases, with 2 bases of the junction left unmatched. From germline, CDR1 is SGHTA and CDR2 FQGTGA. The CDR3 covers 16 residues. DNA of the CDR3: TGTGCCAGCAGCTTAGCTAGCGGGACCTCCTACAATGAGCAGTTCTTC. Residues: CASSLASGTSYNEQFF.

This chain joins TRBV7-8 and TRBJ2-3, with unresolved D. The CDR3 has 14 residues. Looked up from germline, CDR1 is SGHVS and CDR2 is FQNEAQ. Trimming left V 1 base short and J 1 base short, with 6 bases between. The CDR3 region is CASSLVGGTDTQYF. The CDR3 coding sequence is TGTGCCAGCAGCTTAGTTGGAGGCACAGATACGCAGTATTTT.

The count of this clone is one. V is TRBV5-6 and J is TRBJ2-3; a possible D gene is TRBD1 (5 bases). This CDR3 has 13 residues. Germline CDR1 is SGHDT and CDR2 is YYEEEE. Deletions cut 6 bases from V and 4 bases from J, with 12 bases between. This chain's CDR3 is CASIRVGSDTQYF. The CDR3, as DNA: TGTGCCAGCATCAGGGTGGGGTCAGATACGCAGTATTTT.